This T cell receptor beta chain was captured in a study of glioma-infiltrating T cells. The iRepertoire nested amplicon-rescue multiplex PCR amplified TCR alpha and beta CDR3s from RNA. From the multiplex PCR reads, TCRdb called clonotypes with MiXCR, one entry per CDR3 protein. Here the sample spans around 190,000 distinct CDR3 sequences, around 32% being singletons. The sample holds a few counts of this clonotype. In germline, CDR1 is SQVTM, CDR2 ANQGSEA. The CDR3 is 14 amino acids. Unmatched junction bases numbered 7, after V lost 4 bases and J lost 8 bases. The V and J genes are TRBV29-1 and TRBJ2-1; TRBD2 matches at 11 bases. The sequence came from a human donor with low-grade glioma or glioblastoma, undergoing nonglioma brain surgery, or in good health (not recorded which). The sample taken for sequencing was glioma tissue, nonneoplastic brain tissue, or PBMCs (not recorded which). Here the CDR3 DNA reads TGCAGCGTTGGTACTAGCGGGAGCGGGGATGAGCAGTTCTTC. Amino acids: CSVGTSGSGDEQFF.